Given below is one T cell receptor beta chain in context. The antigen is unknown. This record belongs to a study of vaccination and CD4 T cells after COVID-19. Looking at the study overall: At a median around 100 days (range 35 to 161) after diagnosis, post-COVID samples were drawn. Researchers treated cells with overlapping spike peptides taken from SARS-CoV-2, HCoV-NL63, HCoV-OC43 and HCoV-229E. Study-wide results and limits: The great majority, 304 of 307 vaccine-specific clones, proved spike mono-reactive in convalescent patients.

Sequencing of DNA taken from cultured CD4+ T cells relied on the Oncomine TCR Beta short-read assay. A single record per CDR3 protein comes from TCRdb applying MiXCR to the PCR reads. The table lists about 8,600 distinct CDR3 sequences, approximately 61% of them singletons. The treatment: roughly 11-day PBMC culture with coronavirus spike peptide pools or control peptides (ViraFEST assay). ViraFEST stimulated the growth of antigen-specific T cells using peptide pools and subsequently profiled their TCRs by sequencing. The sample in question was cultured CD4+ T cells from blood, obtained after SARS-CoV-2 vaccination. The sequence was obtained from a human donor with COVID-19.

CDR3 in DNA: TGTGCCAGCAGCGGGAGGGCGACAGGGTTGGGCCAGCCCCAGCATTTT. Protein: CASSGRATGLGQPQHF. The V and J genes are TRBV21-1 and TRBJ1-5. TRBV21-1 counts as a pseudogene. The CDR3 runs 16 residues.